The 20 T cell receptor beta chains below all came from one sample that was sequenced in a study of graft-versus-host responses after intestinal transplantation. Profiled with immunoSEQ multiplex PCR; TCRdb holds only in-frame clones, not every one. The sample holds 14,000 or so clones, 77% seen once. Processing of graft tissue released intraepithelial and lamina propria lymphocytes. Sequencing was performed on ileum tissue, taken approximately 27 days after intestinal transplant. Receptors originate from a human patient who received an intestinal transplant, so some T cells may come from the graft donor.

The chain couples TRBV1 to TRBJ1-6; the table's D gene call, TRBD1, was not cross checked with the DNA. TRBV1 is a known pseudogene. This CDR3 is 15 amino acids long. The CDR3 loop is CTSTLQGQANSPLHF. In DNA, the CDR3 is TGCACCAGCACTCTCCAGGGACAGGCGAATTCACCCCTCCACTTT.

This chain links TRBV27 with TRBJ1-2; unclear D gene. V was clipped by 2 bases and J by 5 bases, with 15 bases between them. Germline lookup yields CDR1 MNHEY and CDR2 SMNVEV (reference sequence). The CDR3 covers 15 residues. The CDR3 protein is CASSLRGRVGYGYTF. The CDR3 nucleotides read TGTGCCAGCAGTTTACGGGGAAGGGTTGGATATGGCTACACCTTC.

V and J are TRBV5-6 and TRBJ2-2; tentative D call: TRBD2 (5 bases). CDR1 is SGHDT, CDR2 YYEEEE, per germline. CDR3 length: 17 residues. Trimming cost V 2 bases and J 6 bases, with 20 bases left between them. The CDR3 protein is CASSFGSSARKPGELFF. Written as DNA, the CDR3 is TGTGCCAGCAGCTTTGGAAGTAGCGCTAGGAAACCCGGGGAGCTGTTTTTT.

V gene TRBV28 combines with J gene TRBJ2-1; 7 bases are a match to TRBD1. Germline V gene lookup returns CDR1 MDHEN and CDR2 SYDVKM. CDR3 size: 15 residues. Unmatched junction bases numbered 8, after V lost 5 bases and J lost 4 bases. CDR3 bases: TGTGCCAGCAGTCCACTCGGGACAGAATACAATGAGCAGTTCTTC. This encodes CASSPLGTEYNEQFF.

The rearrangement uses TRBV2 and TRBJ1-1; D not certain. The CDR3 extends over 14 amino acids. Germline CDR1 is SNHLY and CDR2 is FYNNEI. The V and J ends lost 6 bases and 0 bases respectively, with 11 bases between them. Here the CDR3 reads CASRGFEVNTEAFF. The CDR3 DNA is TGTGCCAGCAGGGGTTTCGAGGTGAACACTGAAGCTTTCTTT.

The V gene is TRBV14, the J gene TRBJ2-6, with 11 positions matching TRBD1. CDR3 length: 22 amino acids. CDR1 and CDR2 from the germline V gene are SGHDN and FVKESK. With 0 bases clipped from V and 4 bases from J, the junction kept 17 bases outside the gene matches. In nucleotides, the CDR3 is TGTGCCAGCAGCCAAGATTTTAGGAGGAGTGGGACAGGGGGTAGAGGGGCCAACGTCCTGACTTTC. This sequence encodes CASSQDFRRSGTGGRGANVLTF.

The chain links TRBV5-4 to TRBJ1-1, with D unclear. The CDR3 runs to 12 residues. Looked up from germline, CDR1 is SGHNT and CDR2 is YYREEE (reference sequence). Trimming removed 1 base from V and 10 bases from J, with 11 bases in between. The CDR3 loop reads CASSLMGTPAFF. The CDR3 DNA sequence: TGTGCCAGCAGCTTGATGGGCACGCCAGCTTTCTTT.

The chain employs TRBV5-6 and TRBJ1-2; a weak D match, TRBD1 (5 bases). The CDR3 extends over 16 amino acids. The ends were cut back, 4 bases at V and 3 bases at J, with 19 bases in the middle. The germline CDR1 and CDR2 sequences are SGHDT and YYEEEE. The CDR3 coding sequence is TGTGCCAGCAGCCGAGGGCTGGGGGGGAGCTACTATGGCTACACCTTC. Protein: CASSRGLGGSYYGYTF.

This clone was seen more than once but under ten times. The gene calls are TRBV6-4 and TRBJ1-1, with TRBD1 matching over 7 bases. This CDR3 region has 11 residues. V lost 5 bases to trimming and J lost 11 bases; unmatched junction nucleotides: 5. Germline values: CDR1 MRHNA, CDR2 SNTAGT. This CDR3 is CASSQGGRAFF. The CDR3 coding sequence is TGTGCCAGCAGTCAGGGGGGTCGGGCTTTCTTT.

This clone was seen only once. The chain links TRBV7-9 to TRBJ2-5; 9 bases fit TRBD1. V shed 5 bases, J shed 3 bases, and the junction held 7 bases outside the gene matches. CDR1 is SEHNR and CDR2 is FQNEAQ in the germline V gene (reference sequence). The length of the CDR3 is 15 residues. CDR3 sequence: CASSTTDRGKETQYF. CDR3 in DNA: TGTGCCAGCAGCACGACGGACAGGGGAAAAGAGACCCAGTACTTC.

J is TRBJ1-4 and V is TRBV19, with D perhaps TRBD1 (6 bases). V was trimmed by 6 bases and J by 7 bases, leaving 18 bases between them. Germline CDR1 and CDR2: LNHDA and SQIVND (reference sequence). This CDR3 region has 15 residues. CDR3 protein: CASRGARTSSEKLFF. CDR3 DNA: TGTGCCAGTAGGGGGGCGCGGACGTCCTCTGAAAAACTGTTTTTT.

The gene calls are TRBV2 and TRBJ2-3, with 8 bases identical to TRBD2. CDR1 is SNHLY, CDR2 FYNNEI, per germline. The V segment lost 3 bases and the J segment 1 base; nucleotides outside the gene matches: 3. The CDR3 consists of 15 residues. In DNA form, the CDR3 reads TGTGCCAGCAGTGACACGGGGGGGGGCACAGATACGCAGTATTTT. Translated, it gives CASSDTGGGTDTQYF.

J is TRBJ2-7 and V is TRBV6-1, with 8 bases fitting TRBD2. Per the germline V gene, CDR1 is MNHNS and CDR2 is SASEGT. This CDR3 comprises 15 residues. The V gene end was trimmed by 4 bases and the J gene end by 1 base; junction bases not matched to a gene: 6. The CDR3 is CASSAGGASSYEQYV. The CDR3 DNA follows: TGTGCCAGCAGTGCGGGGGGGGCGTCTTCCTACGAGCAGTACGTC.

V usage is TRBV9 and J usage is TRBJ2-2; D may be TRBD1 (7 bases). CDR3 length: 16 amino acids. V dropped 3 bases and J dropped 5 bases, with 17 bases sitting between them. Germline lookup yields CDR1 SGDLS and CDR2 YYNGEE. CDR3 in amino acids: CASSARRGRETGELFF. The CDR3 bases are TGTGCCAGCAGCGCCCGAAGGGGGCGGGAAACCGGGGAGCTGTTTTTT.

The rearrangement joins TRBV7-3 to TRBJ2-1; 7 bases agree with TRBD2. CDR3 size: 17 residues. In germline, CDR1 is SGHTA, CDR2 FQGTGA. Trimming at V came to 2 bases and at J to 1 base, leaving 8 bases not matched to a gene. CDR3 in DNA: TGTGCCAGCAGCTTAGTGGGGGGGGACTGGTCCTACAATGAGCAGTTCTTC. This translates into CASSLVGGDWSYNEQFF. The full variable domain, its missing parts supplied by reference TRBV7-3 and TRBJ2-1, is GAGVSQTPSNKVTEKGKYVELRCDPISGHTALYWYRQSLGQGPEFLIYFQGTGAADDSGLPNDRFFAVRPEGSVSTLKIQRTERGDSAVYLCASSLVGGDWSYNEQFFGPGTRLTVL.

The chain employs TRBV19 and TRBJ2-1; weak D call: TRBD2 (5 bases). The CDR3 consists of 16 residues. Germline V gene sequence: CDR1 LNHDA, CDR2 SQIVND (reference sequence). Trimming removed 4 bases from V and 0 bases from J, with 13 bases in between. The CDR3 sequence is CASSREGVSSYNEQFF. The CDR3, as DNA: TGTGCCAGTAGTAGAGAGGGAGTCAGCTCCTACAATGAGCAGTTCTTC.

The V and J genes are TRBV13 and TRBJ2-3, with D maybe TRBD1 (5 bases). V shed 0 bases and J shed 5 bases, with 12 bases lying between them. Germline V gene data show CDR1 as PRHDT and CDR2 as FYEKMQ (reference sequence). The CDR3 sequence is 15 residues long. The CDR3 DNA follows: TGTGCCAGCAGCTTAGGTGGGCAGGGTGTAGATACGCAGTATTTT. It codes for CASSLGGQGVDTQYF.

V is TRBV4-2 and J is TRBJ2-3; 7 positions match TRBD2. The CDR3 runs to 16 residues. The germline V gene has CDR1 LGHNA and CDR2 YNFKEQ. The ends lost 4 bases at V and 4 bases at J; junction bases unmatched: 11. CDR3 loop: CASSPRGDRGADTQYF. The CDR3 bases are TGTGCCAGCAGCCCTAGGGGCGACCGGGGGGCAGATACGCAGTATTTT.

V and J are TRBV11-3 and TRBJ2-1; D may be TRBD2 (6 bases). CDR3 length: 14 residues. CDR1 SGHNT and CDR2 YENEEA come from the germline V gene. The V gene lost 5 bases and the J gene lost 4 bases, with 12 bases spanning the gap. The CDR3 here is CASSPGGLYNEQFF. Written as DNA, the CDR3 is TGTGCCAGCAGCCCCGGGGGTCTTTACAATGAGCAGTTCTTC.

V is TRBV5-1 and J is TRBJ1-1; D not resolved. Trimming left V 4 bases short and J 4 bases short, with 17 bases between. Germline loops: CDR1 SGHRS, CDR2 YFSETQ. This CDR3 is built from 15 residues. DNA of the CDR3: TGCGCCAGCAGCCTAGTAGACCAAGGCAGCACTGAAGCTTTCTTT. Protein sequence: CASSLVDQGSTEAFF.